This TCR beta chain was observed in a study of T cells in Graves' hyperthyroidism and ophthalmopathy. Study-level points and caveats: Ophthalmopathy prediction by the model preceded onset by a median 6.5 months. A 13 V-J signature model discriminated ophthalmopathy versus stable hyperthyroidism. Most clonotypes expanded in thyroid above 0.001 were likewise present in blood.

TCR beta CDR3 regions were amplified from RNA. When the TCR CDR3 underwent first-round RT-PCR, the HTBI primer set was used. TCRdb redid the calling of the multiplex PCR reads with MiXCR, one entry per CDR3 protein. The sample records approximately 590,000 distinct CDR3 sequences, about 45% being singletons. A note on this clonotype: The target antigen is unknown.

The CDR3 length is 15 residues. With 2 bases removed from V and 10 bases from J, the gap between germline ends came to 16 bases. Germline CDR1 reads SGHRS; CDR2 reads YFSETQ. Researchers defined stable Graves' hyperthyroidism as no ophthalmopathy progression within 18 months. The sample comprised peripheral blood or thyroid tissue (not recorded which). The TCR was taken from a young woman with Graves' hyperthyroidism. The chain joins TRBV5-1 to TRBJ1-6; D perhaps matches TRBD1 (6 bases). The CDR3 DNA reads as TGCGCCAGCAGCTTAACTGGCCAGGGGCGCTCACCCCTCCACTTT. Amino acids: CASSLTGQGRSPLHF.